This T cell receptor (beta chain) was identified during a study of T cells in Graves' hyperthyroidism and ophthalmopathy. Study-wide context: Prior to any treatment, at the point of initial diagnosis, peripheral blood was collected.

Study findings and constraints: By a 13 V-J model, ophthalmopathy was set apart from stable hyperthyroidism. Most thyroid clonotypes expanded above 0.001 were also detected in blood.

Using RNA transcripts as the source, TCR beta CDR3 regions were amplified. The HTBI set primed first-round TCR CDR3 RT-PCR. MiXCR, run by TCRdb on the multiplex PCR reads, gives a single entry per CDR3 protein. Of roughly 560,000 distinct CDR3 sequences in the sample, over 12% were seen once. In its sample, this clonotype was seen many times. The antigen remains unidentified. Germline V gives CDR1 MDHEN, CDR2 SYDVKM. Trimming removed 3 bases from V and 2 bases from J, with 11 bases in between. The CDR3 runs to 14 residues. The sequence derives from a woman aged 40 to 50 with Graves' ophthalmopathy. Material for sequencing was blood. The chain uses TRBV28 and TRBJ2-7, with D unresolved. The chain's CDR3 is CASSFGRSAYEQYF. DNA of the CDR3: TGTGCCAGCAGTTTTGGTCGGAGCGCCTACGAGCAGTACTTC.